The sequence of this TCR beta chain was determined in a study of T-cell reconstitution after alpha-beta-depleted transplantation in children. CDR1 and CDR2 (germline): LGHDT, YNNKEL (reference sequence). The CDR3 length is 16 residues. Trimming stripped 4 bases from V and 5 bases from J, with 21 bases between. The authors prepared the TCRbeta library with unique molecular identifiers. A single record per CDR3 protein comes from TCRdb applying MiXCR to the PCR reads. Of about 830,000 distinct CDR3 sequences listed, around 17% are singletons. Study-wide results and limits: Some patients owed their high day-60 TCRbeta diversity to surviving recipient T cells and thymic progenitors. T-cell counts and diversity at one year post-transplant came mainly from newly produced T cells. After transplant, at about two months, alpha-beta T cells were reportedly derived from several hundred expanded graft clones.

As concerns this clonotype: Its target is unknown.

This specimen consisted of PBMCs, mostly from graft donor cells, obtained 360 days after TCRalphabeta/CD19-depleted stem cell transplant. This TCR came from a male patient younger than 18 who had a stem cell transplant for acute lymphoblastic leukemia, so the T cells may come from the graft donor. The V gene is TRBV3-1, the J gene TRBJ2-7, with D possibly TRBD2 on 6 matching bases. In DNA form, the CDR3 reads TGTGCCAGCAGCCGAGGAAGCGGGCCCGTGTCCCACGAGCAGTACTTC. Translated: CASSRGSGPVSHEQYF.